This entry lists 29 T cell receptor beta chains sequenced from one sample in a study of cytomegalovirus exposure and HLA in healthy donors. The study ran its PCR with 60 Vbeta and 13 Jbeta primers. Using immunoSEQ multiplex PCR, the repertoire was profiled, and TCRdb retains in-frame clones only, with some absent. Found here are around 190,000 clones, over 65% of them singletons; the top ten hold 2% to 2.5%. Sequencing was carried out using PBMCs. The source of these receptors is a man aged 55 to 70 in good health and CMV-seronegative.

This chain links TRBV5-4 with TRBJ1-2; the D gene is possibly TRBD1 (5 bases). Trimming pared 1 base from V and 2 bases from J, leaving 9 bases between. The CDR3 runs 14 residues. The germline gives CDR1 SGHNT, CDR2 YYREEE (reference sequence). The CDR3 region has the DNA TGTGCCAGCAGCTTGATAGGGGCGAACTATGGCTACACCTTC. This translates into CASSLIGANYGYTF.

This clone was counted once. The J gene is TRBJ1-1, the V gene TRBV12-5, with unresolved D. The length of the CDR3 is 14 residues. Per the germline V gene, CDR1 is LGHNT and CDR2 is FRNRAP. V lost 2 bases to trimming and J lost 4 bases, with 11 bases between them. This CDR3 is CASGLPGLVTEAFF. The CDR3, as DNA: TGTGCTAGTGGTTTGCCCGGGTTGGTCACTGAAGCTTTCTTT.

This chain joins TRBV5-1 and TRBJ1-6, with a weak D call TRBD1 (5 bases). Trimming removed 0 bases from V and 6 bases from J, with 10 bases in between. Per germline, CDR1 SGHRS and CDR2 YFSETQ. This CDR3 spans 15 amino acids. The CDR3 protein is CASSLEFQGNSPLHF. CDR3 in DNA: TGCGCCAGCAGCTTGGAGTTCCAGGGTAATTCACCCCTCCACTTT. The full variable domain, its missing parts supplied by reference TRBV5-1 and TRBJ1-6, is KAGVTQTPRYLIKTRGQQVTLSCSPISGHRSVSWYQQTPGQGLQFLFEYFSETQRNKGNFPGRFSGRQFSNSRSEMNVSTLELGDSALYLCASSLEFQGNSPLHFGNGTRLTVT.

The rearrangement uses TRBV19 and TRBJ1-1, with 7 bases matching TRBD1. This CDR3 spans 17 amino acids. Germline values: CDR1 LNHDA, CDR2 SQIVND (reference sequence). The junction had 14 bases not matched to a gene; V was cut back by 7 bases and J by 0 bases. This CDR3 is CASMDRRLQGMNTEAFF. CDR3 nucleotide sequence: TGTGCCAGTATGGACCGCCGACTACAGGGGATGAACACTGAAGCTTTCTTT.

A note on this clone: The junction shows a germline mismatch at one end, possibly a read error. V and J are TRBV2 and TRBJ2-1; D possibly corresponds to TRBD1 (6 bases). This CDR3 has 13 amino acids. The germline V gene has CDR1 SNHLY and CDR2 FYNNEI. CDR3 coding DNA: TGTGCCAGCACCGTCGACAGGTACAGTGAGCAGTTCTTC. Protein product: CASTVDRYSEQFF.

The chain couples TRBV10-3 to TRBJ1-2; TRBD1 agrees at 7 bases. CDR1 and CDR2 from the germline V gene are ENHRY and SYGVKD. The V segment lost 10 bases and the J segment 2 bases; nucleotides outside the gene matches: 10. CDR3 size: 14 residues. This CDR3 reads CANRGREANYGYTF. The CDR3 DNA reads TGTGCCAACAGGGGTAGGGAGGCCAACTATGGCTACACCTTC.

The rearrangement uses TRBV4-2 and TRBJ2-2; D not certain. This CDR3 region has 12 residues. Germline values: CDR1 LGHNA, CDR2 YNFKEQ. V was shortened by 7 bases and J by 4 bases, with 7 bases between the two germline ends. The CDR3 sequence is CASKSITGELFF. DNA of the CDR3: TGTGCCAGCAAGAGCATCACCGGGGAGCTGTTTTTT.

The CDR3 here is CAWKQGSSYEQYF. Written as DNA, the CDR3 is TGTGCCTGGAAGCAGGGCAGCTCCTACGAGCAGTACTTC. The genes are TRBV30 and TRBJ2-7; D is perhaps TRBD1 (5 bases). This CDR3 has 13 residues. Trimming removed 4 bases from V and 0 bases from J, with 10 bases in between. Germline V gene lookup returns CDR1 GTSNPN and CDR2 SVGIG (reference sequence).

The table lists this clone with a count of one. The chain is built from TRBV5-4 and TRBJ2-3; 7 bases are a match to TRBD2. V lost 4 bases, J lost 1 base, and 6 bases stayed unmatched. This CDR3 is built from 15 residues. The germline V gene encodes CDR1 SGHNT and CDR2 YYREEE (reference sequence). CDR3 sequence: CASSRTSPRTDTQYF. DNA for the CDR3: TGTGCCAGCAGCCGGACTAGTCCACGCACAGATACGCAGTATTTT.

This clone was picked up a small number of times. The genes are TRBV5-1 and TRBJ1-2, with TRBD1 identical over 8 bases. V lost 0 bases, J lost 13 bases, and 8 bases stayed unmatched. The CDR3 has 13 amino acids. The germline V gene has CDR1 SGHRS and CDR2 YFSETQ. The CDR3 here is CASSLGTGRLSTF. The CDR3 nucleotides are TGCGCCAGCAGCTTGGGGACAGGGAGGTTAAGCACCTTC. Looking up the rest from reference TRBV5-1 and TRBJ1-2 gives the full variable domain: KAGVTQTPRYLIKTRGQQVTLSCSPISGHRSVSWYQQTPGQGLQFLFEYFSETQRNKGNFPGRFSGRQFSNSRSEMNVSTLELGDSALYLCASSLGTGRLSTFGSGTRLTVV.

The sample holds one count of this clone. For the CDR3, the DNA is TGTGCCAGCAGCTCCTCGGGACTAGCGGGAGGGGCCGGGGAGCTGTTTTTT. Amino acids: CASSSSGLAGGAGELFF. The chain couples TRBV13 to TRBJ2-2, with 16 bases fitting TRBD2. CDR1 PRHDT and CDR2 FYEKMQ come from the germline V gene (reference sequence). V was pared by 4 bases and J by 6 bases, with 5 bases of the junction left unmatched. This CDR3 is 17 amino acids long.

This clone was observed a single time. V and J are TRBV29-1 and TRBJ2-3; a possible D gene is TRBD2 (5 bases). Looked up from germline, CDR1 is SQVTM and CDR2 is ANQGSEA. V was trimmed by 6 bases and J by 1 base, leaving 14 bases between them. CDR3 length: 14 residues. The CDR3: CSVPGGAGTDTQYF. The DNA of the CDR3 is TGCAGCGTCCCTGGAGGAGCCGGCACAGATACGCAGTATTTT.

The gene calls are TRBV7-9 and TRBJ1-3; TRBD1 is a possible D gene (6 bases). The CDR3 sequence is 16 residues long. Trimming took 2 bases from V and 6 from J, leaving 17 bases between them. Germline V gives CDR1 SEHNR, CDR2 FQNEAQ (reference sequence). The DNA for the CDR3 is TGTGCCAGCAGCTTATCCACACAGGGTCTCCTAAACACCATATATTTT. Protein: CASSLSTQGLLNTIYF.

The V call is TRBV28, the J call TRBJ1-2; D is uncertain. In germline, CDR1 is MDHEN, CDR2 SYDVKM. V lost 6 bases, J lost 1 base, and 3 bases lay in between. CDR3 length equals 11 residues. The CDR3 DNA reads TGTGCCAGCAGGAGTAACTATGGCTACACCTTC. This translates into CASRSNYGYTF.

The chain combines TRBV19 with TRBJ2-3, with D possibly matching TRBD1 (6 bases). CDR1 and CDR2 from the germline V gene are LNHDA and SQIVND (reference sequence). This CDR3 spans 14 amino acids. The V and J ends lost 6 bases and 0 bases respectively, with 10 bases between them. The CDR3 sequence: CASSYGQSTDTQYF. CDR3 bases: TGTGCCAGTAGCTACGGACAGAGCACAGATACGCAGTATTTT.

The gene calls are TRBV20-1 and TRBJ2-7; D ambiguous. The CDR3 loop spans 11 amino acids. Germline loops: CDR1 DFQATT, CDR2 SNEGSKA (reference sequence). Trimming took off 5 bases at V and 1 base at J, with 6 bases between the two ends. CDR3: CSAWRSYEQYF. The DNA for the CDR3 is TGCAGTGCTTGGCGGTCCTACGAGCAGTACTTC.

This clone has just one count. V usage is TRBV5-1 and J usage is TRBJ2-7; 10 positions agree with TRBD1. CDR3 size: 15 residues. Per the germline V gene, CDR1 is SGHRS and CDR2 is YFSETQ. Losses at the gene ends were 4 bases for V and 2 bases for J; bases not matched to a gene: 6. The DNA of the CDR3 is TGCGCCAGCAGCCCCCGGGACAGGGGTCCCTACGAGCAGTACTTC. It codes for CASSPRDRGPYEQYF.

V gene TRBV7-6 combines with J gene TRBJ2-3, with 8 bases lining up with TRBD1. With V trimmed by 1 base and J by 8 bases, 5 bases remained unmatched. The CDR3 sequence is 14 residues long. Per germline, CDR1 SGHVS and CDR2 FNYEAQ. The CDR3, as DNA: TGTGCCAGCAGCTTAGGGACAGGGAAGGGTACGCAGTATTTT. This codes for CASSLGTGKGTQYF.

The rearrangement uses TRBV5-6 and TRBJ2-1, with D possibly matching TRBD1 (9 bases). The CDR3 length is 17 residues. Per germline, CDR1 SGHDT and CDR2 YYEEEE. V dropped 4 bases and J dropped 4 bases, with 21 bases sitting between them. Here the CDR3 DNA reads TGTGCCAGCAGCGGGGACAGGGTTTTAGCGGGATACAATGAGCAGTTCTTC. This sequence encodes CASSGDRVLAGYNEQFF.

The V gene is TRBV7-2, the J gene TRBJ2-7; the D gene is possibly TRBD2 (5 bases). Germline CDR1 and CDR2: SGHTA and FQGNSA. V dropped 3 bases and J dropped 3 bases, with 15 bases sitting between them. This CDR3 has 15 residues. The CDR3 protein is CASSLELGQHYEQYF. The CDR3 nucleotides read TGTGCCAGCAGCTTGGAACTAGGCCAACACTACGAGCAGTACTTC.

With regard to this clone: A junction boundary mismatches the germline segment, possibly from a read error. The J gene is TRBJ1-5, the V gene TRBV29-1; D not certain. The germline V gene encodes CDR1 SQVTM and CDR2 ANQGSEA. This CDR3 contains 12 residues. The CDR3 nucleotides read TGCAGCGCCTTGACGGGTAATCAGCCCCAGAATTTT. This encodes CSALTGNQPQNF.

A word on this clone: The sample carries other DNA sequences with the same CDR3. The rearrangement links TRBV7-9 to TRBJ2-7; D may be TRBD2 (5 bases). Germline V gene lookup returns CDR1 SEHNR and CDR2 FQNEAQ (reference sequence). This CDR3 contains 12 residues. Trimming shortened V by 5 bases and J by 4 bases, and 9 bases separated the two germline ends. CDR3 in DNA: TGTGCCAGCAGCCCAACGGGGTACGAGCAGTACTTC. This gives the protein CASSPTGYEQYF.

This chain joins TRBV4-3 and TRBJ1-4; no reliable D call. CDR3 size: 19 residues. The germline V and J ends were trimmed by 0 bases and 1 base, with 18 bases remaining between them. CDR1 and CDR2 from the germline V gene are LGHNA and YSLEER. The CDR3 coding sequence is TGCGCCAGCAGCCAAGAAGTGTGGCAGGAAGGAGGAACTAATGAAAAACTGTTTTTT. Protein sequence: CASSQEVWQEGGTNEKLFF.

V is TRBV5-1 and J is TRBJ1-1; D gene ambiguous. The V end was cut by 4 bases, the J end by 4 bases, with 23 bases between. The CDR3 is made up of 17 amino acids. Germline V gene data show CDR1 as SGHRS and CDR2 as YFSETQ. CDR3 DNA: TGCGCCAGCAGCCTGATGGCCCTGAGGGTGGGTACCACTGAAGCTTTCTTT. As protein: CASSLMALRVGTTEAFF.

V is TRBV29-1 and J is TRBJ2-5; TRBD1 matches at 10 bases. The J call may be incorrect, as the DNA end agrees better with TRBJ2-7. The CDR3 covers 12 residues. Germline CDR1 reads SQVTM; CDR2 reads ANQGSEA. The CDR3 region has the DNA TGCAGCGCCGGGACAGGGGTCTACGAGCAGTACTTC. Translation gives CSAGTGVYEQYF.

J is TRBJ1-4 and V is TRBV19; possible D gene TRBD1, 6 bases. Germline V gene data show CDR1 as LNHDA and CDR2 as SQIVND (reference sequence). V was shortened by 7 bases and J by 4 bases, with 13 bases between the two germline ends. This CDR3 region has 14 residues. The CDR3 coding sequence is TGTGCCAGTACCCCGGACAGCATTAATGAAAAACTGTTTTTT. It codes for CASTPDSINEKLFF.

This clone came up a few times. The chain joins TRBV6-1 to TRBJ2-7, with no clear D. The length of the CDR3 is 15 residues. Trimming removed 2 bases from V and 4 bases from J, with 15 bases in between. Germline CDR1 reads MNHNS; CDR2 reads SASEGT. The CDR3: CASSETFFLSYEQYF. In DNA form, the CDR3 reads TGTGCCAGCAGTGAAACTTTTTTCTTGTCTTACGAGCAGTACTTC.

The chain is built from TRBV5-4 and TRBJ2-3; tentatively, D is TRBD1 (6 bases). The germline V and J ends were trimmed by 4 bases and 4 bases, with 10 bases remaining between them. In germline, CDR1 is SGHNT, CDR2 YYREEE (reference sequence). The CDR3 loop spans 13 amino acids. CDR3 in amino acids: CASSQDSPDTQYF. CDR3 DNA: TGTGCCAGCAGCCAGGACAGCCCAGATACGCAGTATTTT.

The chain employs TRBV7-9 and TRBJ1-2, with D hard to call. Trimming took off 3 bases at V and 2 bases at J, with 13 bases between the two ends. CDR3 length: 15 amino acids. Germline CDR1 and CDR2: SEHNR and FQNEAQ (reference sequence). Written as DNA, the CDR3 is TGTGCCAGCAGCTTGTTCCTCGGGGAAAACTATGGCTACACCTTC. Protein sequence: CASSLFLGENYGYTF.